Below are 24 T cell receptor beta chains sequenced from a single sample in a study of shared clonotypes between healthy human individuals. Assay used: immunoSEQ multiplex PCR; TCRdb lists only in-frame clones, some missing. The profile shows 2 million to 2.5 million clones, approximately 95% of them singletons. The sequencing input was naive CD4+ T cells sorted from blood. Subset here: CD45RA+ positively selected. The receptors were sampled from a young man in good health.

The rearrangement joins TRBV6-5 to TRBJ2-3; D not certain. V lost 5 bases and J lost 0, with 12 bases in between. Germline assignment: CDR1 MNHEY and CDR2 SVGAGI. This CDR3 comprises 15 residues. CDR3 sequence (DNA): TGTGCCAGCAGTCCGACATCACCTAGCACAGATACGCAGTATTTT. Translation gives CASSPTSPSTDTQYF.

V is TRBV5-1 and J is TRBJ2-7; D possibly corresponds to TRBD2 (5 bases). The CDR3 has 12 residues. Germline lookup yields CDR1 SGHRS and CDR2 YFSETQ. Trimming stripped 7 bases from V and 6 bases from J, with 14 bases between. Here the CDR3 reads CASGSVSGEQYF. For the CDR3, the DNA is TGCGCCAGCGGTAGCGTCTCAGGCGAGCAGTACTTC.

The rearrangement links TRBV7-9 to TRBJ2-5; 11 nucleotides agree with TRBD1. Losses at the gene ends were 2 bases for V and 2 bases for J; bases not matched to a gene: 7. CDR3 size: 17 residues. CDR1 is SEHNR, CDR2 FQNEAQ, per germline (reference sequence). CDR3 amino acids: CASSLRGDRGGQETQYF. For the CDR3, the DNA is TGTGCCAGCAGCTTACGAGGGGACAGGGGGGGTCAAGAGACCCAGTACTTC.

The V call is TRBV10-2, the J call TRBJ1-3; D is uncertain. With 0 bases removed from V and 0 bases from J, the gap between germline ends came to 9 bases. Germline CDR1 and CDR2: WSHSY and SAAADI. This CDR3 contains 16 residues. The CDR3: CASSESTSFSGNTIYF. In nucleotides, the CDR3 is TGCGCCAGCAGTGAGTCAACGTCCTTCTCTGGAAACACCATATATTTT.

Turning to this clone: The same CDR3 arises from other DNA sequences in this sample as well. The chain couples TRBV5-1 to TRBJ1-2; 7 positions match TRBD1. The V gene's germline CDR1 is SGHRS and CDR2 YFSETQ. The CDR3 covers 13 residues. J lost 7 bases, V lost 2 bases, and 5 bases had no gene match. CDR3 residues: CASSLGQEGGYTF. CDR3 coding DNA: TGCGCCAGCAGCTTAGGACAGGAAGGTGGCTACACCTTC.

V gene TRBV7-9 combines with J gene TRBJ1-2; TRBD1 might be the D (6 bases). The CDR3 has 13 amino acids. Trimming removed 5 bases at V and 4 bases at J, with 11 bases between. Germline V lookup: CDR1 SEHNR, CDR2 FQNEAQ (reference sequence). CDR3 amino acids: CASSGRDTYGYTF. The CDR3 DNA reads as TGTGCCAGCAGCGGCCGGGACACCTATGGCTACACCTTC.

This chain connects TRBV10-1 to TRBJ2-5; D may correspond to TRBD1 or TRBD2 (6 bases each). Trimming removed 4 bases at V and 7 bases at J, with 10 bases between. CDR1 WNHNN and CDR2 SYGVQD come from the germline V gene (reference sequence). The CDR3 length is 12 residues. The CDR3 sequence is CASSAEGGTQYF. CDR3 sequence (DNA): TGCGCCAGCAGTGCTGAGGGGGGGACCCAGTACTTC.

This clone appeared a single time. The rearrangement links TRBV5-1 to TRBJ2-2; D remains unclear. The CDR3 spans 13 residues. With 7 bases removed from V and 2 bases from J, the gap between germline ends came to 9 bases. Germline CDR1 reads SGHRS; CDR2 reads YFSETQ. The CDR3 sequence is CASGKGNTGELFF. The DNA for the CDR3 is TGCGCCAGCGGGAAGGGCAACACCGGGGAGCTGTTTTTT.

The chain is built from TRBV30 and TRBJ2-7; 10 bases map to TRBD2. The CDR3 contains 17 residues. Trimming took 0 bases from V and 0 from J; bases not matched to a gene: 8. Germline V gene sequence: CDR1 GTSNPN, CDR2 SVGIG (reference sequence). CDR3 protein: CAWSVSLTSGHSYEQYF. CDR3 sequence (DNA): TGTGCCTGGAGTGTATCCTTGACTAGCGGGCACTCCTACGAGCAGTACTTC.

The rearrangement links TRBV7-2 to TRBJ2-6, with 8 bases fitting TRBD1. The CDR3 is 17 amino acids. The V gene's germline CDR1 is SGHTA and CDR2 FQGNSA. The junction had 6 bases not matched to a gene; V was cut back by 2 bases and J by 3 bases. In DNA form, the CDR3 reads TGTGCCAGCAGCTTAACCGGACAGGGTGGTGGGGCCAACGTCCTGACTTTC. Residues: CASSLTGQGGGANVLTF.

Worth noting for this clone: The same CDR3 arises from other DNA sequences in this sample as well. The rearrangement links TRBV18 to TRBJ2-5; D uncertain. Germline CDR1 and CDR2: KGHSH and LQKENI. There are 14 residues in the CDR3. Deletions cut 3 bases from V and 2 bases from J, with 10 bases between. CDR3 amino acids: CASSPLGGQETQYF. Written as DNA, the CDR3 is TGTGCCAGCTCACCGTTGGGCGGACAAGAGACCCAGTACTTC.

This rearrangement joins TRBV5-4 to TRBJ2-6; no definite D call. There are 15 residues in the CDR3. Per germline, CDR1 SGHNT and CDR2 YYREEE (reference sequence). The V end was cut by 3 bases, the J end by 2 bases, with 9 bases between. The CDR3 DNA follows: TGTGCCAGCAGCTCGGCGATGGCTGGGGCCAACGTCCTGACTTTC. Translating it yields CASSSAMAGANVLTF.

The chain joins TRBV5-4 to TRBJ1-6; TRBD1 is a possible D gene (6 bases). The CDR3 has 16 residues. CDR1 and CDR2 (germline): SGHNT, YYREEE (reference sequence). Trimming took 0 bases from V and 5 from J, leaving 12 bases between them. The CDR3 DNA follows: TGTGCCAGCAGCTTGGGACCAAGGACAGATAATTCACCCCTCCACTTT. Encoded protein: CASSLGPRTDNSPLHF.

In regard to this clone: No DNA is shown, since the ends of the CDR3 on it are uncertain; the CDR3 is the one TCRdb lists. This chain uses TRBV1 with TRBJ1-1; the listed D gene, TRBD1, was not tested against the DNA. TRBV1 is assigned pseudogene status. Ends included, the CDR3 has 16 residues. CDR3 loop: CTSSQDVGQGATEAFF.

J is TRBJ2-7 and V is TRBV19, with 10 bases that match TRBD1. The CDR3 is 14 residues long. Germline V lookup: CDR1 LNHDA, CDR2 SQIVND (reference sequence). The V and J ends lost 4 bases and 5 bases, in that order; junction bases with no gene match: 5. The CDR3 region is CASSTTGGFHEQYF. The CDR3 region has the DNA TGTGCCAGTAGTACGACAGGGGGCTTCCACGAGCAGTACTTC.

CDR3 sequence (DNA): TGTGCCAGCAGCAGAACTAGCGGAACTAGCACAGATACGCAGTATTTT. Translating gives CASSRTSGTSTDTQYF. The gene calls are TRBV11-2 and TRBJ2-3; 8 bases align to TRBD2. CDR1 and CDR2 (germline): SGHAT, FQNNGV. The CDR3 is 16 amino acids. V shed 5 bases, J shed 0 bases, and the junction held 7 bases outside the gene matches.

This chain joins TRBV27 and TRBJ2-3; D is uncertain. Germline CDR1 and CDR2: MNHEY and SMNVEV (reference sequence). Trimming stripped 3 bases from V and 5 bases from J, with 12 bases between. CDR3 length equals 14 residues. The CDR3, as DNA: TGTGCCAGCAGTTTTTCGGCGGTCGTAGATACGCAGTATTTT. It translates to CASSFSAVVDTQYF.

The chain is built from TRBV30 and TRBJ2-7, with 9 bases fitting TRBD1. CDR1 and CDR2 from the germline V gene are GTSNPN and SVGIG (reference sequence). This CDR3 region has 14 residues. V shed 5 bases and J 8 bases; nucleotides not matched to a gene: 13. CDR3 DNA sequence: TGTGCCTGGGCCCCCCCGGGACAGGGCGGTAAGCAGTACTTC. Protein sequence: CAWAPPGQGGKQYF.

This chain joins TRBV7-2 and TRBJ2-5; D uncertain. The CDR3 consists of 13 residues. The V gene lost 6 bases and the J gene lost 2 bases, with 10 bases spanning the gap. Germline V lookup: CDR1 SGHTA, CDR2 FQGNSA. The CDR3 DNA reads as TGTGCCAGCAGTATTACACAGCAAGAGACCCAGTACTTC. Amino acids: CASSITQQETQYF.

A single count supports this clone. The chain employs TRBV28 and TRBJ1-1, with D unresolved. The germline V gene encodes CDR1 MDHEN and CDR2 SYDVKM. The CDR3 spans 14 residues. Trimming shortened V by 3 bases and J by 4 bases, and 12 bases separated the two germline ends. CDR3 DNA sequence: TGTGCCAGCAGTTTTTTCAGGCAGTCCACTGAAGCTTTCTTT. It translates to CASSFFRQSTEAFF.

The CDR3 region has the DNA TGTGCCTGGCTTACAACAGGCTCTGGGGCCAACGTCCTGACTTTC. Amino acid sequence: CAWLTTGSGANVLTF. V gene TRBV30 combines with J gene TRBJ2-6, with D possibly being TRBD1 (5 bases). The V gene lost 5 bases and the J gene lost 0 bases, with 11 bases spanning the gap. This CDR3 region has 15 residues. Germline V gene sequence: CDR1 GTSNPN, CDR2 SVGIG (reference sequence).

A single count supports this clone. CDR3 in amino acids: CASSFLPGLGGTDTQYF. CDR3 nucleotides: TGTGCCAGCAGCTTCCTTCCGGGGCTGGGGGGTACAGATACGCAGTATTTT. The chain has TRBV5-6 and TRBJ2-3, with D possibly matching TRBD2 (6 bases). V was pared by 2 bases and J by 3 bases, with 19 bases between. This CDR3 contains 17 residues. The germline gives CDR1 SGHDT, CDR2 YYEEEE.

The chain uses TRBV10-3 and TRBJ2-1, with 9 nucleotides matching TRBD2. V dropped 6 bases and J dropped 8; count of bases not matched to a gene: 11. The CDR3 runs 15 residues. The germline V gene encodes CDR1 ENHRY and CDR2 SYGVKD. The CDR3 is CAISAASGIGHEQFF. The CDR3 DNA reads TGTGCCATCAGCGCAGCTAGCGGGATCGGGCATGAGCAGTTCTTC.

The chain joins TRBV7-2 to TRBJ1-2; no reliable D call. CDR1 is SGHTA, CDR2 FQGNSA, per germline. This CDR3 has 14 amino acids. The V end was cut by 6 bases, the J end by 3 bases, with 14 bases between. The DNA of the CDR3 is TGTGCCAGCAGTCGGGCCCCCCTGGACTATGGCTACACCTTC. This codes for CASSRAPLDYGYTF.